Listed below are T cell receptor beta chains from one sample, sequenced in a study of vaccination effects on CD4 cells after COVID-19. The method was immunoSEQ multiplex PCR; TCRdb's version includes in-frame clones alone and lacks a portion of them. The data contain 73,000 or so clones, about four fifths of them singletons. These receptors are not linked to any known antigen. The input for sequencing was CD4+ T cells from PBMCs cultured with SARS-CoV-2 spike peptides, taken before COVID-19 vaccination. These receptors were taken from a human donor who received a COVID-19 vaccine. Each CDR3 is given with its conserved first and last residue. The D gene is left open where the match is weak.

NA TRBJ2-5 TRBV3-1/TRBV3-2 TGTGCCAGCAGCCAAGATCCCGGGTCCGGGACCCAGTACTTC CASSQDPGSGTQYF
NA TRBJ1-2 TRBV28 TGTGCCAGCAGTTTAGGCCATTCGGACTATGGCTACACCTTC CASSLGHSDYGYTF
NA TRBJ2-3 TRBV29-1 TGCAGCGCCTGGTGGGTCACTAGCACAGATACGCAGTATTTT CSAWWVTSTDTQYF
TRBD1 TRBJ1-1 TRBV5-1 TGCGCCAGCAGCTGGACAGGGGCGAACACTGAAGCTTTCTTT CASSWTGANTEAFF
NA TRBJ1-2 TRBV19 TGTGCCAGTAGTATATCTGGGCAGGGCGACTATGGCTACACCTTC CASSISGQGDYGYTF
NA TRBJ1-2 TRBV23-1 TGCGCCAGCAGTCAATCTTCCGGTCATGGCTACACCTTC CASSQSSGHGYTF
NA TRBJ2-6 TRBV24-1 TGTGCCACCAGTGATCCTGAAAGGGGAGGGGCCAACGTCCTGACTTTC CATSDPERGGANVLTF
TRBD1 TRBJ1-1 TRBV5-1 TGCGCCAGCAGCCGGGACAGGAGCCAGAACACTGAAGCTTTCTTT CASSRDRSQNTEAFF
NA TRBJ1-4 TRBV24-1 TGTGCCACCAGTGACTCGGGCCCCGGGGGAACTAATGAAAAACTGTTTTTT CATSDSGPGGTNEKLFF
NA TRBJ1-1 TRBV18 TGTGCCAGCTCACCACCGGGGTCTGGGGGGATCCGGAGTGAAGCTTTCTTT CASSPPGSGGIRSEAFF
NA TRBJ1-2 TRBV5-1 TGCGCCAGCAGCTTGGATCGTCAGGGGATAGGCTACACCTTC CASSLDRQGIGYTF